The 5 T cell receptor beta chains in this list originate from one sample, sequenced in a study of blood T cells in healthy people across ages. Alongside a J-beta primer mix, a sample-barcoded 5' primer served in a second PCR lasting roughly 7 to 11 cycles. In TCRdb, the 5' RACE reads were re-called with MiXCR into one record per CDR3 protein. The sample holds more than 1,000,000 distinct CDR3 sequences, less than 25% seen once. The sample was also reused in another study, on T cells of mothers and their children.

Specimen: blood. The receptor source for this set is a girl aged 2 to 10 in good health.

This clonotype was counted only a few times. The rearrangement uses TRBV4-1 and TRBJ2-4; possibly TRBD2 for D (5 bases). The CDR3 runs to 15 residues. CDR1 is MGHRA and CDR2 is YSYEKL in the germline V gene. V shed 0 bases and J shed 7 bases, with 13 bases lying between them. CDR3 sequence: CASSQDRGRENIQYF. The DNA for the CDR3 is TGCGCCAGCAGCCAAGATCGAGGAAGGGAGAACATTCAGTACTTC.

The chain combines TRBV6-5 with TRBJ1-4; TRBD1 agrees at 7 bases. The germline V gene encodes CDR1 MNHEY and CDR2 SVGAGI. Losses at the gene ends were 0 bases for V and 0 bases for J; bases not matched to a gene: 4. The CDR3 is made up of 17 amino acids. This CDR3 is CASSYSSQGATNEKLFF. DNA of the CDR3: TGTGCCAGCAGTTACTCGAGCCAGGGGGCAACTAATGAAAAACTGTTTTTT.

The rearrangement joins TRBV2 to TRBJ2-2; D ambiguous. The CDR3 length is 15 residues. Germline assignment: CDR1 SNHLY and CDR2 FYNNEI. Trimming removed 3 bases at V and 3 bases at J, with 11 bases between. DNA of the CDR3: TGTGCCAGCAGTGATTGGGTGGCGGACACCGGGGAGCTGTTTTTT. It specifies CASSDWVADTGELFF.

This clonotype has only one observation. The chain links TRBV7-9 to TRBJ2-5; D gene unclear. The V end lost 2 bases, the J end lost 5 bases, and 15 bases lay between the germline ends. Germline V lookup: CDR1 SEHNR, CDR2 FQNEAQ (reference sequence). This CDR3 comprises 15 residues. The CDR3 here is CASSLRAYGWETQYF. DNA for the CDR3: TGTGCCAGCAGCTTACGGGCTTATGGTTGGGAGACCCAGTACTTC.

The rearrangement joins TRBV4-2 to TRBJ2-1; 8 nucleotides agree with TRBD1. Per the germline V gene, CDR1 is LGHNA and CDR2 is YNFKEQ. V dropped 2 bases and J dropped 6; count of bases not matched to a gene: 6. CDR3 length: 15 amino acids. The chain's CDR3 is CASSQYRTGINEQFF. CDR3 DNA sequence: TGTGCCAGCAGCCAATACAGGACAGGGATCAATGAGCAGTTCTTC.